This is a list of T cell receptor beta chains from one sample in a study of T cell responses to AZD1222 COVID-19 vaccine. Produced via immunoSEQ multiplex PCR; TCRdb's table is partial and in-frame only. The table has 89,000 or so clones, around 93% seen once. The source was peripheral blood, collected 28 days after the second AZD1222 dose. Receptors originate from an adult who received the AZD1222 COVID-19 vaccine. The CDR3 runs from the conserved cysteine through the conserved F or W. Fields, in order: D gene, J gene, clone size, V gene, CDR3 DNA, CDR3 protein. D genes are given only for firm matches. Rows may omit the clone size; those that give it use once, few, many or a size class.

D: -
J: TRBJ2-5
size: -
V: TRBV6-5
DNA: TGTGCCGGTGGGCACTTAAAAGAGACCCAGTACTTC
CDR3: CAGGHLKETQYF

D: TRBD1
J: TRBJ1-6
size: once
V: TRBV5-6
DNA: TGTGCCAGCAGCCTCAGGGGGGGGGATAATTCACCCCTCCACTTT
CDR3: CASSLRGGDNSPLHF

D: TRBD1
J: TRBJ2-7
size: -
V: TRBV27
DNA: TGTGCCAGCAGTCCAAGGACAGGGGGTTTGTACGAGCAGTACTTC
CDR3: CASSPRTGGLYEQYF

D: -
J: TRBJ2-3
size: once
V: TRBV3-1/TRBV3-2
DNA: TGTGCCAGCAGCCTGGGTAGAACAGATACGCAGTATTTT
CDR3: CASSLGRTDTQYF

D: -
J: TRBJ1-1
size: once
V: TRBV30
DNA: TGTGCCTGGAGTCGGGCCAGGAACACTGAAGCTTTCTTT
CDR3: CAWSRARNTEAFF

D: TRBD2
J: TRBJ2-3
size: -
V: TRBV30
DNA: TGTGCCTGGGAACGGACTAGCGCGACAGATACGCAGTATTTT
CDR3: CAWERTSATDTQYF

D: -
J: TRBJ1-5
size: -
V: TRBV19
DNA: TGTGCCAGTAGTATAGGGACCCGTAATCAGCCCCAGCATTTT
CDR3: CASSIGTRNQPQHF

D: -
J: TRBJ2-3
size: -
V: TRBV2
DNA: TGTGCCAGCAGTGAGCCGCCCGGAGATACGCAGTATTTT
CDR3: CASSEPPGDTQYF

D: TRBD2
J: TRBJ2-2
size: -
V: TRBV19
DNA: TGTGCCAGTAGGGGACGAGTAGCTAGCGGGAGAGCCGGGGAGCTGTTTTTT
CDR3: CASRGRVASGRAGELFF

D: TRBD1
J: TRBJ1-2
size: few
V: TRBV29-1
DNA: TGCAGCGTTGAAATCTGGACAGGAACGTATGGCTACACCTTC
CDR3: CSVEIWTGTYGYTF

D: -
J: TRBJ1-3
size: -
V: TRBV10-3
DNA: TGTGCCATCAGTGAGATAACAACTGGAAACACCATATATTTT
CDR3: CAISEITTGNTIYF

D: -
J: TRBJ1-1
size: -
V: TRBV28
DNA: TGTGCCAGCAGTTTAGCAAGGAACACTGAAGCTTTCTTT
CDR3: CASSLARNTEAFF

D: -
J: TRBJ2-3
size: -
V: TRBV11-3
DNA: TGTGCCAGCAGCTTAGGGGGAGGTACGCAGTATTTT
CDR3: CASSLGGGTQYF

D: -
J: TRBJ2-2
size: -
V: TRBV2
DNA: TGTGCCAGCACGCGGGGGCCCCACACCGGGGAGCTGTTTTTT
CDR3: CASTRGPHTGELFF

D: -
J: TRBJ2-7
size: -
V: TRBV7-9
DNA: TGTGCCAGCAGCTTAGACTTAACGAACGAGCAGTACTTC
CDR3: CASSLDLTNEQYF

D: TRBD1
J: TRBJ1-2
size: once
V: TRBV12-3/TRBV12-4
DNA: TGTGCCAGCAGACGACAGGGGCGCGGCTACACCTTC
CDR3: CASRRQGRGYTF

D: -
J: TRBJ1-6
size: -
V: TRBV28
DNA: TGTGCCAGCAGTTTAATCCCAGGGGCCCGTTCACCCCTCCACTTT
CDR3: CASSLIPGARSPLHF

D: TRBD2
J: TRBJ2-1
size: -
V: TRBV24-1
DNA: TGTGCCACCAGTGATTCCCTCGGGGGGAGGAGCTCCTACAATGAGCAGTTCTTC
CDR3: CATSDSLGGRSSYNEQFF

D: TRBD1
J: TRBJ2-7
size: -
V: TRBV19
DNA: TGTGCCAGTAGTAATCACAGGGGATACTACGAGCAGTACTTC
CDR3: CASSNHRGYYEQYF

D: -
J: TRBJ1-4
size: once
V: TRBV28
DNA: TGTGCCAGCAACCCCCCCACCTACGGGGCTAATGAAAAACTGTTTTTT
CDR3: CASNPPTYGANEKLFF

D: -
J: TRBJ2-2
size: once
V: TRBV25-1
DNA: TGTGCCAGCAGAACCTCTTGGCGAAACACCGGGGAGCTGTTTTTT
CDR3: CASRTSWRNTGELFF

D: TRBD1
J: TRBJ2-1
size: -
V: TRBV30
DNA: TGTGCCTGGGGGCCCACAGGGGACTACAATGAGCAGTTCTTC
CDR3: CAWGPTGDYNEQFF

D: -
J: TRBJ2-1
size: -
V: TRBV6-6
DNA: TGTGCCAGCTATGAGCGGAACTACAATGAGCAGTTCTTC
CDR3: CASYERNYNEQFF

D: TRBD1
J: TRBJ2-5
size: -
V: TRBV6-5
DNA: TGTGCCAGCAGGGCAGGGGGCAGAGAGACCCAGTACTTC
CDR3: CASRAGGRETQYF

D: -
J: TRBJ1-3
size: -
V: TRBV3-1/TRBV3-2
DNA: TGTGCCAGCAGCCAAGAGTCCGTAATGGGGGCGAGAGGAAACACCATATATTTT
CDR3: CASSQESVMGARGNTIYF

D: TRBD2
J: TRBJ2-3
size: -
V: TRBV7-9
DNA: TGTGCCAGCAGCATTTCGTTAGGACTAGCGGGAAGCACAGATACGCAGTATTTT
CDR3: CASSISLGLAGSTDTQYF

D: TRBD1
J: TRBJ1-6
size: -
V: TRBV7-9
DNA: TGTGCCAGCAGCAATCTAGGGACAGGCTCTAATTCATCCCTCCACTTT
CDR3: CASSNLGTGSNSSLHF

D: -
J: TRBJ2-5
size: -
V: TRBV4-1
DNA: TGCGCCAGCAGCCTCTCAGGGGCGGTAAATTCTCAAGAGACCCAGTACTTC
CDR3: CASSLSGAVNSQETQYF

D: -
J: TRBJ2-3
size: -
V: TRBV4-2
DNA: TGTGCCAGCAGCCTTTATCAAGAAAGCACAGATACGCAGTATTTT
CDR3: CASSLYQESTDTQYF

D: -
J: TRBJ2-2
size: -
V: TRBV7-6
DNA: TGTGCCAGCAGTACTGGTGGTCTATCCGGGGAGCTGTTTTTT
CDR3: CASSTGGLSGELFF

D: -
J: TRBJ1-1
size: -
V: TRBV19
DNA: TGTGCCAGTAGGTTGTGGGTTACAGCTCGGAACACTGAAGCTTTCTTT
CDR3: CASRLWVTARNTEAFF

D: TRBD1
J: TRBJ1-1
size: -
V: TRBV10-3
DNA: TGTGCCATCGGGGGGACAGGGGATACTGAAGCTTTCTTT
CDR3: CAIGGTGDTEAFF

D: -
J: TRBJ2-2
size: -
V: TRBV5-1
DNA: TGCGCCAGCAGCTTGGTTCCGAGGAACACCGGGGAGCTGTTTTTT
CDR3: CASSLVPRNTGELFF

D: TRBD2
J: TRBJ2-5
size: once
V: TRBV30
DNA: TGTGCCTGGAGTAGCGGGAGCGAGACCCAGTACTTC
CDR3: CAWSSGSETQYF

D: TRBD2
J: TRBJ2-3
size: -
V: TRBV11-2
DNA: TGTGCCAGCAGCTTAGAGCTAGCGGGGAGCACAGATACGCAGTATTTT
CDR3: CASSLELAGSTDTQYF

D: -
J: TRBJ2-2
size: once
V: TRBV4-2
DNA: TGTGCCAGCAGCCAATCAGGACAGCACGGGGAGCTGTTTTTT
CDR3: CASSQSGQHGELFF

D: -
J: TRBJ2-7
size: once
V: TRBV27
DNA: TGTGCCAGCAGTCCGACCCCCGGGGGACCCGAGCAGTACTTC
CDR3: CASSPTPGGPEQYF

D: -
J: TRBJ2-1
size: -
V: TRBV28
DNA: TGTGCCAGCAGCCCCTTTTATGAGCAGTTCTTC
CDR3: CASSPFYEQFF

D: TRBD2
J: TRBJ2-7
size: -
V: TRBV28
DNA: TGTGCCAGCAGTTTGAGAGCGGGAGGTTCCTACGAGCAGTACTTC
CDR3: CASSLRAGGSYEQYF

D: -
J: TRBJ1-4
size: -
V: TRBV27
DNA: TGTGCCAGCAGTTACCGGGGGCCCGGGGCTAATGAAAAACTGTTTTTT
CDR3: CASSYRGPGANEKLFF

D: TRBD1
J: TRBJ1-1
size: -
V: TRBV14
DNA: TGTGCCAGCAGCCGAGTGACAGGGTGGACTGAAGCTTTCTTT
CDR3: CASSRVTGWTEAFF

D: -
J: TRBJ1-2
size: -
V: TRBV28
DNA: TGTGCCAGCAGTACGACCAGTCCTGGCTACACCTTC
CDR3: CASSTTSPGYTF

D: -
J: TRBJ2-3
size: -
V: TRBV25-1
DNA: TGTGCCAGCAGATTCTCAGATACGCAGTATTTT
CDR3: CASRFSDTQYF

D: -
J: TRBJ2-7
size: -
V: TRBV9
DNA: TGTGCCAGCAGCGTAGTTTTTGGCGGTAATTCCTACGAGCAGTACTTC
CDR3: CASSVVFGGNSYEQYF

D: TRBD1
J: TRBJ2-7
size: -
V: TRBV7-2
DNA: TGTGCCAGCAGCTTAGATGGGACAGGGAGCTACGAGCAGTACTTC
CDR3: CASSLDGTGSYEQYF

D: -
J: TRBJ2-5
size: -
V: TRBV5-1
DNA: TGCGCCAGCTGGACCGGGCTGCAAGAGACCCAGTACTTC
CDR3: CASWTGLQETQYF

D: TRBD1
J: TRBJ2-3
size: few
V: TRBV6-4
DNA: TGTGCCAGCAGTGATGCAGGGGGCGGAGGTTCAGATACGCAGTATTTT
CDR3: CASSDAGGGGSDTQYF

D: -
J: TRBJ1-1
size: -
V: TRBV28
DNA: TGTGCCAGCAGTCAAGATGTGAACACTGAAGCTTTCTTT
CDR3: CASSQDVNTEAFF

D: -
J: TRBJ1-2
size: -
V: TRBV19
DNA: TGTGCCAGTACCGAGGGCTATGGCTACACCTTC
CDR3: CASTEGYGYTF

D: -
J: TRBJ2-7
size: -
V: TRBV6-5
DNA: TGTGCCAGCAGCAGGGGTGGCGGGAGTTCCTACGAGCAGTACTTC
CDR3: CASSRGGGSSYEQYF

D: -
J: TRBJ2-7
size: -
V: TRBV13
DNA: TGTGCCAGCAGCTTAGAAGGGGGTTACGAGCAGTACTTC
CDR3: CASSLEGGYEQYF

D: -
J: TRBJ2-7
size: once
V: TRBV7-6
DNA: TGTGCCAGCAGCTCAGGGGCGGGGGAGAACTTCGGGGAGCAGTACTTC
CDR3: CASSSGAGENFGEQYF

D: TRBD1
J: TRBJ1-2
size: -
V: TRBV28
DNA: TGTGCCAGCAGTCCAGGGGGGGATGGCTATGGCTACACCTTC
CDR3: CASSPGGDGYGYTF

D: -
J: TRBJ2-5
size: -
V: TRBV9
DNA: TGTGCCAGCAGCGCCGGGACTGTACTCCAAGAGACCCAGTACTTC
CDR3: CASSAGTVLQETQYF